These T cell receptor beta chains were read from a single sample in a study of T-cell reconstitution after alpha-beta-depleted transplantation in children. Each CDR3 protein gets one entry after TCRdb re-called the PCR reads with MiXCR. The sample lists some 310,000 distinct CDR3 sequences, around 25% occurring once. Sample: PBMCs, mostly from graft donor cells, taken 180 days after TCRalphabeta/CD19-depleted stem cell transplant. The receptors originated from a male patient aged 10 to 17 who had a stem cell transplant for acute lymphoblastic leukemia, so the T cells may come from the graft donor. Each CDR3 is given without its conserved first and last residue. The order of the fields is J gene, CDR3 length, V gene, CDR3 protein.

>TRBJ2-7|14|TRBV7-2
ASSRTVLAGVGEQY
>TRBJ2-1|14|TRBV11-1
ASSLVGTGVYNEQF
>TRBJ2-3|15|TRBV15
ATSPQTSGRFTDTQY
>TRBJ2-1|16|TRBV5-1
ASVDTGTSGLAYNEQF
>TRBJ2-5|12|TRBV5-1
ASSLVGLAETQY
>TRBJ2-5|11|TRBV12-3/TRBV12-4
ASSLGEEETQY
>TRBJ2-3|15|TRBV12-3/TRBV12-4
ASSLPSGRESTDTQY
>TRBJ1-5|14|TRBV4-1
ASSQGGDSRSQPQH
>TRBJ2-7|12|TRBV5-1
ASSLAGDYYEQY
>TRBJ1-1|11|TRBV29-1
SVGTAFWTEAF
>TRBJ2-5|11|TRBV7-9
ASSLEESETQY
>TRBJ2-1|10|TRBV12-3/TRBV12-4
ASRAPFGEQF
>TRBJ2-7|14|TRBV29-1
SVEWGSGTGWYEQY
>TRBJ2-1|15|TRBV11-1
ASSGLAGPSSYNEQF
>TRBJ1-4|11|TRBV10-3
ATAKVDNEKLF
>TRBJ1-1|15|TRBV5-6
ASSLARQGRRGTEAF
>TRBJ2-3|16|TRBV7-6
ASSINPTGGIMADTQY
>TRBJ2-1|10|TRBV12-3/TRBV12-4
ASSPFLIEQF
>TRBJ2-1|14|TRBV29-1
SVEDNLLAASPEQF
>TRBJ2-7|13|TRBV28
ASSFTGTVPYEQY
>TRBJ1-6|13|TRBV20-1
SARGGQVYNSPLH
>TRBJ1-3|13|TRBV25-1
ASSPDRVAGNTIY
>TRBJ2-1|14|TRBV7-9
ASRLVAGQAYNEQF
>TRBJ2-1|14|TRBV5-6
ASSWASGSTYNEQF
>TRBJ1-1|12|TRBV20-1
SARDEGLNTEAF
>TRBJ2-7|9|TRBV29-1
SVGQSYEQY
>TRBJ2-5|15|TRBV6-5
ASSYAGGLHHGETQY
>TRBJ2-7|13|TRBV20-1
SARAPSGNYGEQY
>TRBJ2-7|12|TRBV27
ASSLEVRGYEQY
>TRBJ1-2|13|TRBV12-3/TRBV12-4
ASSFGVPLTNGYT
>TRBJ2-1|14|TRBV24-1
ATSEWTSGSYNEQF
>TRBJ1-2|12|TRBV27
ASSSGHFNYGYT
>TRBJ1-1|13|TRBV4-1
ASSQALEPRMEAF
>TRBJ2-7|13|TRBV6-5
ASRYDDGEIYEQY
>TRBJ1-5|13|TRBV24-1
ATSDFDDSNQPQH
>TRBJ2-1|13|TRBV6-4
ASSDRKTGYGEQF
>TRBJ2-1|14|TRBV5-6
ASSLPGTGLGNEQF
>TRBJ1-1|9|TRBV20-1
SVRGAGLAF
>TRBJ2-3|12|TRBV6-1
ASSLTSLTDTQY
>TRBJ2-1|14|TRBV5-4
ASSLGVGTSVYEQF
>TRBJ2-5|13|TRBV12-3/TRBV12-4
ASSFGAGGRETQY
>TRBJ1-1|13|TRBV28
ASRRPGTANTEAF